This T cell receptor (beta chain) was sequenced in a study of lymphopenia after photon versus proton radiotherapy. The assay was immunoSEQ multiplex PCR, and TCRdb's table has in-frame clones only and misses some. The repertoire consists of around 26,000 clones, with roughly 82% occurring once and the leading ten covering approximately 22%. The CDR3 length is 14 residues. The V gene's germline CDR1 is LNHDA and CDR2 SQIVND (reference sequence). Trimming took off 6 bases at V and 2 bases at J, with 12 bases between the two ends. For this clone: What it binds is unknown.

Study results and limitations: Relative stability marked proton patients; photon patients lost diversity and naive cells. Better survival with proton therapy was suggested as possible, not demonstrated.

The sequencing here drew on peripheral blood, taken from a patient treated with proton-based radiotherapy. This receptor was taken from a woman in her 70s with pancreatic cancer. The rearrangement links TRBV19 to TRBJ2-3; TRBD2 is a possible D gene (6 bases). The CDR3 DNA sequence: TGTGCCAGTAGGGGACTCCTTTTCACAGATACGCAGTATTTT. Amino acid sequence: CASRGLLFTDTQYF.